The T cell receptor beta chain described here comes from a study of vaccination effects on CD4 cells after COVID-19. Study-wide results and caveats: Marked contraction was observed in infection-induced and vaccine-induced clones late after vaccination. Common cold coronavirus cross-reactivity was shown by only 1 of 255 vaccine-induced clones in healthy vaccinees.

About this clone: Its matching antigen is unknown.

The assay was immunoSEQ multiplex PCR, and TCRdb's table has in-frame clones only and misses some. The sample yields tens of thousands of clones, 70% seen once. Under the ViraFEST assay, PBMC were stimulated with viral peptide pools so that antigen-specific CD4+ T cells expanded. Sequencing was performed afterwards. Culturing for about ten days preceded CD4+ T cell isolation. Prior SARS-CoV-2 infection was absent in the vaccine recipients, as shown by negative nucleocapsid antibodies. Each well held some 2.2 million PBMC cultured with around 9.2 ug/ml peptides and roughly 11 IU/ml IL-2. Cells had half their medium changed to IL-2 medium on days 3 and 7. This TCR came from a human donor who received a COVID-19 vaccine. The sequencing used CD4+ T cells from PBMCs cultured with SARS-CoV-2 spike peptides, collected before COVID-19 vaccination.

The CDR3 bases are TGTGCCAGCAGTTCGGGAGGGCGTGCGACTGAAGCTTTCTTT. Translated: CASSSGGRATEAFF. This chain connects TRBV6-6 to TRBJ1-1; no reliable D call. In germline, CDR1 is MNHNY, CDR2 SVGAGI (reference sequence). The CDR3 spans 14 residues. Trimming removed 4 bases at V and 5 bases at J, with 14 bases between.